One sample yielded the 22 T cell receptor beta chains listed below, sequenced in a study of hypomethylating agent response in myelodysplastic syndrome. Here immunoSEQ multiplex PCR was the method, and the copy in TCRdb shows in-frame clones only, minus some. The data hold about 6,600 clones, with 80% to 90% observed a single time. This specimen was bone marrow, taken before or after starting hypomethylating agent treatment for myelodysplastic syndrome (not recorded which). Receptor source: a human donor with myelodysplastic syndrome.

This chain connects TRBV7-6 to TRBJ2-3, with 7 bases lining up with TRBD2. CDR3 size: 14 residues. Germline CDR1 SGHVS, CDR2 FNYEAQ. The junction had 0 bases not matched to a gene; V was cut back by 0 bases and J by 3 bases. The CDR3 nucleotides read TGTGCCAGCAGCTTAGCGGGAGGGACAGATACGCAGTATTTT. Translated: CASSLAGGTDTQYF. The full variable domain, rest sourced from reference TRBV7-6 and TRBJ2-3, is GAGVSQSPRYKVTKRGQDVALRCDPISGHVSLYWYRQALGQGPEFLTYFNYEAQQDKSGLPNDRFSAERPEGSISTLTIQRTEQRDSAMYRCASSLAGGTDTQYFGPGTRLTVL.

J is TRBJ2-3 and V is TRBV9, with D unclear. The CDR3 spans 15 residues. The germline V and J ends were trimmed by 0 bases and 2 bases, with 10 bases remaining between them. Germline V lookup: CDR1 SGDLS, CDR2 YYNGEE. CDR3 nucleotides: TGTGCCAGCAGCGTAGGGGTCCTGGCCACAGATACGCAGTATTTT. As protein: CASSVGVLATDTQYF.

V and J are TRBV19 and TRBJ2-5; tentative D call: TRBD2 (6 bases). CDR3 size: 15 residues. V shed 3 bases and J shed 5 bases, with 16 bases lying between them. CDR1 and CDR2 (germline): LNHDA, SQIVND (reference sequence). DNA for the CDR3: TGTGCCAGTAGTATGGGGGGTGGTCGAGGGGAGACCCAGTACTTC. Its translation: CASSMGGGRGETQYF.

The rearrangement links TRBV11-2 to TRBJ1-4; 9 positions agree with TRBD1. The V gene end was trimmed by 4 bases and the J gene end by 6 bases; junction bases not matched to a gene: 9. CDR1 is SGHAT and CDR2 is FQNNGV in the germline V gene. The CDR3 is 16 residues long. The CDR3 nucleotides are TGTGCCAGCAGCTCAAACAGGGGGCGGCCCCATGAAAAACTGTTTTTT. The encoded protein is CASSSNRGRPHEKLFF.

The chain is built from TRBV27 and TRBJ2-3; D may be TRBD1 (5 bases). The germline V gene has CDR1 MNHEY and CDR2 SMNVEV (reference sequence). Trimming removed 8 bases from V and 5 bases from J, with 23 bases in between. The CDR3 consists of 16 residues. CDR3 residues: CASARIAGPRGDTQYF. The CDR3 DNA sequence: TGTGCCAGCGCGCGCATAGCAGGCCCTAGGGGAGATACGCAGTATTTT.

This sequence joins TRBV7-9 and TRBJ2-1; 10 bases align to TRBD2. The germline CDR1 and CDR2 sequences are SEHNR and FQNEAQ (reference sequence). With V trimmed by 5 bases and J by 6 bases, 7 bases remained unmatched. The CDR3 sequence is 15 residues long. In DNA form, the CDR3 reads TGTGCCAGCAGCGTCCCTAGCGGGGGAATCAATGAGCAGTTCTTC. This translates into CASSVPSGGINEQFF.

This chain links TRBV28 with TRBJ1-1; D remains ambiguous. CDR1 and CDR2 from the germline V gene are MDHEN and SYDVKM. Trimming pared 3 bases from V and 7 bases from J, leaving 6 bases between. The CDR3 is made up of 11 amino acids. CDR3 region: CASSFPGEAFF. The CDR3 DNA sequence: TGTGCCAGCAGTTTCCCAGGTGAAGCTTTCTTT. The full variable domain, with the rest looked up from reference TRBV28 and TRBJ1-1, is DVKVTQSSRYLVKRTGEKVFLECVQDMDHENMFWYRQDPGLGLRLIYFSYDVKMKEKGDIPEGYSVSREKKERFSLILESASTNQTSMYLCASSFPGEAFFGQGTRLTVV.

The chain has TRBV6-6 and TRBJ2-7; D call uncertain. Germline-derived CDR1 and CDR2 are MNHNY and SVGAGI (reference sequence). There are 13 residues in the CDR3. The V and J ends lost 1 base and 5 bases respectively, with 9 bases between them. In nucleotides, the CDR3 is TGTGCCAGCAGTTACTTGATTTACCACGAGCAGTACTTC. Its translation: CASSYLIYHEQYF.

The V gene is TRBV5-1, the J gene TRBJ2-7; the D call may be TRBD1 or TRBD2 (5 bases each). The CDR3 loop spans 13 amino acids. Trimming removed 8 bases at V and 2 bases at J, with 14 bases between. Germline V CDR1 and CDR2: SGHRS, YFSETQ. CDR3 nucleotide sequence: TGCGCCAGAGACCGGGGACCGACCTACGAGCAGTACTTC. Its protein is CARDRGPTYEQYF.

In regard to this clone: One junction end does not reproduce the germline sequence, and a read error may be involved. This chain uses TRBV7-8 with TRBJ1-1; possible D gene TRBD1, 6 bases. Germline V lookup: CDR1 SGHVS, CDR2 FQNEAQ. The CDR3 totals 11 residues. CDR3 in DNA: TGTGCCACGCGAGTCATTACCGGGGGCTCCTTT. Its translation: CATRVITGGSF.

CDR3 in DNA: TGTGCCAGCAGTGGGGATTCACGGACAGCAGAGGGGATTCAGCCCCAGCATTTT. Amino acid sequence: CASSGDSRTAEGIQPQHF. The V call is TRBV6-1, the J call TRBJ1-5; the D gene is possibly TRBD1 (6 bases). The CDR3 has 18 amino acids. Between the trimmed V and J ends, which lost 4 bases and 6 bases, there was a span of 25 bases. Germline lookup yields CDR1 MNHNS and CDR2 SASEGT.

The V gene is TRBV27, the J gene TRBJ2-2; 10 bases are shared with TRBD1. The CDR3 contains 15 residues. Germline-derived CDR1 and CDR2 are MNHEY and SMNVEV (reference sequence). V was clipped by 2 bases and J by 7 bases; unmatched bases: 4. CDR3 nucleotide sequence: TGTGCCAGCAGTTTAAGGGACAGGGGCGGCGGGGAGCTGTTTTTT. It codes for CASSLRDRGGGELFF.

The chain joins TRBV6-1 to TRBJ1-2; TRBD1 is a possible D gene (5 bases). The CDR3 runs 13 residues. Deletions cut 6 bases from V and 4 bases from J, with 12 bases between. Germline V CDR1 and CDR2: MNHNS, SASEGT. The CDR3 bases are TGTGCCAGCAGGGGGGTCGGGGGCTATGGCTACACCTTC. Protein product: CASRGVGGYGYTF.

DNA for the CDR3: TGTGCCAGCAGCTTGGTTCTGGGGGCAGGAAACACCATATATTTT. Translated, it gives CASSLVLGAGNTIYF. V and J are TRBV5-6 and TRBJ1-3, with a tentative D call TRBD1 (6 bases). The germline V and J ends were trimmed by 0 bases and 4 bases, with 11 bases remaining between them. The CDR3 covers 15 residues. The germline V gene encodes CDR1 SGHDT and CDR2 YYEEEE.

The rearrangement joins TRBV11-2 to TRBJ2-2; unclear D gene. Between the trimmed V and J ends, which lost 4 bases and 7 bases, there was a span of 13 bases. This CDR3 is 14 amino acids long. Germline V gene lookup returns CDR1 SGHAT and CDR2 FQNNGV. Here the CDR3 reads CASSSSVKRGELFF. CDR3 sequence (DNA): TGTGCCAGCAGCTCCAGCGTGAAGCGCGGGGAGCTGTTTTTT.

This chain links TRBV6-5 with TRBJ2-2; D unclear. This CDR3 has 14 residues. CDR1 is MNHEY and CDR2 is SVGAGI in the germline V gene. V lost 6 bases, J lost 7 bases, and 15 bases lay in between. The CDR3 nucleotides read TGTGCCAGCAGCCACGGGCCTAGGGACGGGGAGCTGTTTTTT. It translates to CASSHGPRDGELFF.

This clone was recorded a few times. The CDR3 protein is CSVGTGPYEQYF. The CDR3, as DNA: TGCAGCGTGGGGACAGGCCCCTACGAGCAGTACTTC. This sequence joins TRBV29-1 and TRBJ2-7; 8 positions match TRBD1. The CDR3 has 12 amino acids. CDR1 and CDR2 from the germline V gene are SQVTM and ANQGSEA. V dropped 6 bases and J dropped 2; count of bases not matched to a gene: 3.

The V call is TRBV19, the J call TRBJ2-3, with TRBD2 matching 9 bases. The CDR3 runs to 14 residues. The germline CDR1 and CDR2 sequences are LNHDA and SQIVND (reference sequence). V shed 6 bases and J 6 bases; nucleotides not matched to a gene: 7. The CDR3 spells CASRPSGVPDTQYF. In DNA, the CDR3 is TGTGCCAGTAGACCTAGCGGGGTCCCGGATACGCAGTATTTT. The whole variable domain, filled in from reference TRBV19 and TRBJ2-3, reads DGGITQSPKYLFRKEGQNVTLSCEQNLNHDAMYWYRQDPGQGLRLIYYSQIVNDFQKGDIAEGYSVSREKKESFPLTVTSAQKNPTAFYLCASRPSGVPDTQYFGPGTRLTVL.

The V and J genes are TRBV25-1 and TRBJ1-5, with TRBD1 matching 7 bases. The J segment lost 6 bases and the V segment lost 4 bases, leaving 3 bases of the junction unmatched. The CDR3 has 13 residues. From germline, CDR1 is MGHDK and CDR2 SYGVNS. The CDR3 sequence is CASSGQGGQPQHF. The CDR3 DNA follows: TGTGCCAGCAGTGGGCAGGGGGGTCAGCCCCAGCATTTT.

The rearrangement uses TRBV7-2 and TRBJ2-3; D unclear. Trimming cost V 3 bases and J 9 bases, with 10 bases left between them. CDR3 length: 12 residues. The germline V gene encodes CDR1 SGHTA and CDR2 FQGNSA. CDR3 bases: TGTGCCAGCAGCTTCCCGGTGGGCACGCAGTATTTT. This encodes CASSFPVGTQYF.

The chain has TRBV27 and TRBJ2-1, with 9 bases fitting TRBD1. Germline assignment: CDR1 MNHEY and CDR2 SMNVEV (reference sequence). There are 15 residues in the CDR3. The V gene end was trimmed by 7 bases and the J gene end by 7 bases; junction bases not matched to a gene: 11. DNA of the CDR3: TGTGCCAGCACCCAACAAACAGGGGGCCGGAATGAGCAGTTCTTC. The encoded protein is CASTQQTGGRNEQFF.

The chain employs TRBV6-1 and TRBJ1-4; D is unclear. Trimming took off 3 bases at V and 13 bases at J, with 12 bases between the two ends. There are 12 residues in the CDR3. From germline, CDR1 is MNHNS and CDR2 SASEGT. CDR3 region: CASSDAAEGLFF. In nucleotides, the CDR3 is TGTGCCAGCAGTGATGCCGCAGAGGGACTGTTTTTT.